What follows describes a single TCR beta chain. Its antigen is undetermined. The V end was cut by 8 bases, the J end by 0 bases, with 15 bases between. This CDR3 region has 15 residues. The V gene's germline CDR1 is KGHSH and CDR2 LQKENI. TCRdb re-called the 5' RACE reads with MiXCR, one entry per CDR3 protein. Among about 140,000 distinct CDR3 sequences listed, roughly 15% were seen once. The data derive from a study of T-cell memory formation after mild COVID-19. Study-wide results and caveats: In pre-infection memory, a portion of responding clones appeared, which suggested that cross-reactive memory joined.

This receptor was identified in an adult woman who had mild COVID-19 (a few samples of this study predate the infection). Cell type and time point are not known. This chain links TRBV18 with TRBJ2-3, with D tentatively TRBD2 (5 bases). Sample: PBMCs or a T cell subset sorted from them (not recorded which). CDR3 sequence: CASTLTGSSTDTQYF. The CDR3 bases are TGTGCCAGCACCCTCACGGGGTCTAGCACAGATACGCAGTATTTT.